Listed below are T cell receptor beta chains from one sample, sequenced in a study of shared clonotypes between healthy human individuals. TCRdb keeps only in-frame clones here, not all; method: immunoSEQ multiplex PCR. The sample includes approximately 980,000 clones, approximately 80% seen only once; the top ten take 1.5%. The specimen sequenced was memory CD4+ T cells sorted from blood. The source of these receptors is a man between 18 and 35 years old in good health. CDR3s include the opening cysteine and the closing phenylalanine or tryptophan. A D gene is named only where the DNA matches it firmly. Where a row states a size, it is once, few, many or the class of an expanded clone; other rows omit it.

abundance | j_gene | v_gene | d_gene | CDR3nt | CDR3aa
. | TRBJ1-2 | TRBV18 | . | TGTGCCAGCTCACCAATCAGGGATGGGTATGGCTACACCTTC | CASSPIRDGYGYTF
. | TRBJ2-2 | TRBV2 | TRBD1 | TGTGCCAGCAAACGGACAGGGGGAAACACCGGGGAGCTGTTTTTT | CASKRTGGNTGELFF
. | TRBJ2-5 | TRBV7-7 | . | TGTGCTAGCAGCCAAAGGTTGGGGCTACAAGAGACCCAGTACTTC | CASSQRLGLQETQYF
. | TRBJ1-1 | TRBV27 | TRBD1 | TGTGCCAGCAGTCCCCACAGGGGCATGAACACTGAAGCTTTCTTT | CASSPHRGMNTEAFF
. | TRBJ2-5 | TRBV6-5 | . | TGTGCCAGCAGCCCGGGGCGGGCCCCCCAAGAGACCCAGTACTTC | CASSPGRAPQETQYF
. | TRBJ2-3 | TRBV2 | . | TGTGCCAGCAGGGCCCGCGGACAGTATCAAGATACGCAGTATTTT | CASRARGQYQDTQYF
. | TRBJ2-3 | TRBV5-1 | . | TGCGCCAGCAACCCCGCATTGGCCACAGATACGCAGTATTTT | CASNPALATDTQYF
. | TRBJ1-5 | TRBV15 | . | TGTGCCACCAGCAGAGTAGGGAGGGCAGTAAATCAGCCCCAGCATTTT | CATSRVGRAVNQPQHF
once | TRBJ2-7 | TRBV6-1 | TRBD2 | TGTGCCAGCAGTGGAGTCCGCGGGGGGACCAGCTCCTACGAGCAGTACTTC | CASSGVRGGTSSYEQYF
. | TRBJ1-2 | TRBV28 | . | TGTGCCAGCAGTTTACGAGGGATCCATGGCTACACCTTC | CASSLRGIHGYTF
. | TRBJ2-5 | TRBV18 | . | TGTGCCAGCTCGCCTACCCTGGGCCAAGAGACCCAGTACTTC | CASSPTLGQETQYF
many | TRBJ2-4 | TRBV28 | TRBD1 | TGTGCCAGCAGTCCTCCAGGGGGCTTGACCAAAAACATTCAGTACTTC | CASSPPGGLTKNIQYF
. | TRBJ2-7 | TRBV2 | . | TGTGCCAGCACTCGGGGACGGCCAGACTACGAGCAGTACTTC | CASTRGRPDYEQYF
. | TRBJ2-7 | TRBV5-1 | . | TGCGCCAGCAGCAACCAGATGAGCGGGGGACAGCGAAGCTCCTACGAGCAGTACTTC | CASSNQMSGGQRSSYEQYF
. | TRBJ1-6 | TRBV5-5 | . | TGTGCCAGCAGCCCACAGGGCAATTCACCCCTCCACTTT | CASSPQGNSPLHF
. | TRBJ1-2 | TRBV19 | . | TGTGCCAGTAGTGAGGGACCGTATGCCTATGGCTACACCTTC | CASSEGPYAYGYTF
. | TRBJ1-2 | TRBV2 | . | TGTGCCAGCATTCCGGGGGGATTACGCTATGGCTACACCTTC | CASIPGGLRYGYTF
. | TRBJ2-7 | TRBV7-2 | . | TGTGCCAGCAGCTTGGAGGAAGGAGGGGCAGGGGAAACGTACGAGCAGTACTTC | CASSLEEGGAGETYEQYF
. | TRBJ2-3 | TRBV18 | . | TGTGCCAGCTCACCATCGCCGGGACCCCAGGATACGCAGTATTTT | CASSPSPGPQDTQYF
. | TRBJ1-4 | TRBV4-1 | TRBD1 | TGCGCCAGCGCGACCGGGACAGGCGGTGAAAAACTGTTTTTT | CASATGTGGEKLFF
few | TRBJ2-3 | TRBV10-3 | TRBD2 | TGTGCCGCTAGCGGGGGAGAGGTGGATACGCAGTATTTT | CAASGGEVDTQYF
. | TRBJ1-5 | TRBV30 | . | TGTGCCTGGAGTTCCGACAGATATAGCAATCAGCCCCAGCATTTT | CAWSSDRYSNQPQHF
once | TRBJ2-3 | TRBV7-7 | TRBD2 | TGTGCTAGCAGCTCCCCGGGACTAGCATCCGATACGCAGTATTTT | CASSSPGLASDTQYF
. | TRBJ2-6 | TRBV18 | . | TGTGCCAGCTCAAATTTTTCTGGGGCCAACGTCCTGACTTTC | CASSNFSGANVLTF
few | TRBJ2-1 | TRBV7-9 | TRBD1 | TGTGCCAGCAGCTTGGGACAGGGTTCGAATGAGCAGTTCTTC | CASSLGQGSNEQFF
. | TRBJ1-6 | TRBV5-1 | TRBD1 | TGCGCCAGCAGCTCTGGACAGGGCGTGCGAGCACCCCTCCACTTT | CASSSGQGVRAPLHF
once | TRBJ1-3 | TRBV30 | . | TGTGCCTGGACCACCCGGGGGCTAGGAGGAAACACCATATATTTT | CAWTTRGLGGNTIYF
few | TRBJ2-3 | TRBV4-3 | . | TGCGCCAGCAGCCAAGGGCTAGACGGCACAGATACGCAGTATTTT | CASSQGLDGTDTQYF
. | TRBJ1-5 | TRBV5-6 | . | TGTGCCAGCAGCTTGGTTGGTTCTCCGAATCAGCCCCAGCATTTT | CASSLVGSPNQPQHF
many | TRBJ2-4 | TRBV30 | . | TGTGCCTGGAGTGCAGGGGGTTCGGGAGTCAAAAACATTCAGTACTTC | CAWSAGGSGVKNIQYF
. | TRBJ1-5 | TRBV15 | . | TGTGCCACCAGCAGAGGACAGGTGGTTCAGCCCCAGCATTTT | CATSRGQVVQPQHF
once | TRBJ2-3 | TRBV14 | . | TGTGCCAGCAGCCAAGGTTTGGGAATTGTCACAGATACGCAGTATTTT | CASSQGLGIVTDTQYF
many | TRBJ2-1 | TRBV4-2 | . | TGTGCCAGCAGCCGACAACGGTCGGCTGGAGACAATGAGCAGTTCTTC | CASSRQRSAGDNEQFF
. | TRBJ1-4 | TRBV27 | . | TGTGCCAGCAGCCGCTCTGGGGGGTTTAAGGAAAAACTGTTTTTT | CASSRSGGFKEKLFF
. | TRBJ1-3 | TRBV5-1 | TRBD1 | TGCGCCAGCAGCCTGACAGGGGCTGGAAACACCATATATTTT | CASSLTGAGNTIYF
. | TRBJ2-3 | TRBV19 | . | TGTGCCAGTAGTATGCTTAGGGGTCGAGATACGCAGTATTTT | CASSMLRGRDTQYF
few | TRBJ2-7 | TRBV7-2 | . | TGTGCCAGCAGCTTAGCACGAGATGGCTGGCAGTACTTC | CASSLARDGWQYF
. | TRBJ2-3 | TRBV9 | TRBD2 | TGTGCCAGCAGCGGTAGCGGGAGAGTAACAGATACGCAGTATTTT | CASSGSGRVTDTQYF
. | TRBJ1-2 | TRBV20-1 | . | TGCAGTGCTAGAGTTGGGGTCGGCTACACCTTC | CSARVGVGYTF
. | TRBJ1-1 | TRBV6-1 | . | TGTGCCAGCAGTGAAGTTGTGAACACTGAAGCTTTCTTT | CASSEVVNTEAFF
. | TRBJ2-7 | TRBV2 | . | TGTGCCAGCAGGGAGTTCGTAGGCACTTACGAGCAGTACTTC | CASREFVGTYEQYF
. | TRBJ1-5 | TRBV19 | TRBD1 | TGTGCCAGTAGAAGACAGGGGAAAGGTCAGCCCCAGCATTTT | CASRRQGKGQPQHF
. | TRBJ1-3 | TRBV27 | . | TGTGCCAGCAGTTTAGTGCCAGGCGGAAACACCATATATTTT | CASSLVPGGNTIYF
. | TRBJ2-7 | TRBV18 | . | TGTGCCAGCTCACCAGCCTCACAGTCCTACGAGCAGTACTTC | CASSPASQSYEQYF
many | TRBJ2-3 | TRBV9 | TRBD2 | TGTGCCAGCAGCGGGACTAGCGGGAGCACAGATACGCAGTATTTT | CASSGTSGSTDTQYF
. | TRBJ2-2 | TRBV7-3 | . | TGTGCCAGCAGCCACGGGACCGACACCGGGGAGCTGTTTTTT | CASSHGTDTGELFF
. | TRBJ1-6 | TRBV30 | TRBD1 | TGTGCCTGGAGTGTAGGACAGGGGTTTAATTCACCCCTCCACTTT | CAWSVGQGFNSPLHF
. | TRBJ1-1 | TRBV19 | . | TGTGCCAGTAGTATAGATTACTGGGCTCGTGGCTTGGCAGGGGCCACTGAAGCTTTCTTT | CASSIDYWARGLAGATEAFF
. | TRBJ2-5 | TRBV7-7 | . | TGTGCTAGCAGCCGGGCCCGTGGCGGACAAGAGACCCAGTACTTC | CASSRARGGQETQYF
. | TRBJ2-7 | TRBV6-6 | . | TGTGCCAGCAGTTACGATGCGGAGCAGTACTTC | CASSYDAEQYF
once | TRBJ1-2 | TRBV9 | TRBD1 | TGTGCCAGCAGACCACAGGGGGCGGACTATGGCTACACCTTC | CASRPQGADYGYTF
. | TRBJ1-2 | TRBV19 | . | TGTGCCAGTAGGTTCCGGGCCTCCGGGGCTAACTATGGCTACACCTTC | CASRFRASGANYGYTF
. | TRBJ1-1 | TRBV27 | . | TGTGCCAGCAGTACGGCCTCCAGGGGATGGGCTGAAGCTTTCTTT | CASSTASRGWAEAFF
. | TRBJ1-6 | TRBV6-4 | TRBD1 | TGTGCCAGCAGTGTACAGGGGACAGGTGATTCACCCCTCCACTTT | CASSVQGTGDSPLHF
few | TRBJ2-7 | TRBV18 | . | TGTGCCAGCTCACCCGGGACACATCGCCGGGACGAGCAGTACTTC | CASSPGTHRRDEQYF
. | TRBJ1-1 | TRBV19 | . | TGTGCCAGTAGTAATGAGGGCAGGGCGTCTGAAGCTTTCTTT | CASSNEGRASEAFF
once | TRBJ1-5 | TRBV18 | TRBD1 | TGTGCCAGCTCACCTGGGACAGGTAATCAGCCCCAGCATTTT | CASSPGTGNQPQHF